Here is one T cell receptor (beta chain) with its context. This clonotype was seen repeatedly, ten times or more. Which antigen it targets is not known. No base quality values were provided; no much bigger clone lies one nucleotide off. The library was built by means of 5' RACE. Data came from a NextSeq 500. To correct for sequencing error and PCR bias, the TCR library protocol tagged individual cDNA molecules with unique molecular identifiers. TCR alpha and beta chains were both sequenced, and the abundances of alpha and beta sequences in each sample were closely correlated with each other. The paper's processing steps were these. V gene, J gene and CDR3 annotation of TCR sequences was performed with Decombinator V4. Expanded TCRs were defined as changing significantly between any two time points under a Poisson model with p below 0.0001. Abundances of TCRs were expressed as counts per million after normalisation to the total number of TCRs sequenced in each sample. A search of VDJdb, accessed on 1 November 2021, was run for TCRs annotated to CMV, EBV and SARS-CoV-2, with TCRs annotated for multiple antigens excluded. Using fastp trimming at Q25 and MiXCR clonotype assembly, TCRdb reanalyzed the public sequencing data and kept in-frame beta chains. Rows with a matching CDR3 protein are joined into one entry that keeps the most common DNA and genes. The V and J calls reflect TCRdb's pipeline rather than the authors' work. For this sample the table gives approximately 70,000 distinct CDR3 sequences, of which 10% to 15% were detected only once. Of the sample, about a sixth falls within the top ten clones.

The sample belongs to a study of early T cells in non-severe SARS-CoV-2 infection (dated by TCRdb to the early 2020s). In the study overall: Bulk RNA from unsorted whole blood was used for TCR sequencing, so alpha and beta chains could not be paired. The investigation overall reported the following: VDJdb matching was skewed toward anti-spike CD8 responses, so virus-specific expansions were likely underestimated and private and CD4 specificities were missed.

This was a case-control study nested in a cohort of healthcare workers in London, UK, who had nasopharyngeal swab PCR tests and blood samples taken every week. Between 23 and 31 March 2020, the week of the UK lockdown, healthcare workers were enrolled and then followed up weekly for as long as 16 weeks. Sequences were derived from whole blood, sampled at baseline. The clonotype comes from an adult who was a healthcare worker with PCR-confirmed SARS-CoV-2 infection or an uninfected control (not recorded which). The donor label of this sample is uncertain.

The DNA reads as follows: TGTGCCAGCAGCCGAACCCTGTTAAATGAGCAGTTCTTC. It translates as CASSRTLLNEQFF. In this chain, TRBV21-1 is recombined with TRBJ2-1; the DNA was not compared with TRBD1, the D call given in the table. TRBV21-1 has pseudogene status. Reading from cysteine to phenylalanine, the CDR3 counts 13 amino acids. The entry retains the CDR3 DNA only, 39 bases that are in frame from base 1.